This paragraph reports one T cell receptor (beta chain). Here immunoSEQ multiplex PCR was the method, and the copy in TCRdb shows in-frame clones only, minus some. The sample includes under 250,000 clones, over 70% of them seen just once. This CDR3 has 16 amino acids. CDR1 and CDR2 from the germline V gene are MGHDK and SYGVNS. V lost 5 bases and J lost 5; bases outside the gene matches: 11. The data stem from a study of blood T cell repertoires in COVID-19. Study details: In each case, the material was cDNA or gDNA derived from T cells, B-cell-depleted T cells, or PBMCs.

This sequence joins TRBV25-1 and TRBJ2-5, with 10 nucleotides matching TRBD2. The TCR originated in a woman aged 45-65 years with acute or convalescent COVID-19. What was sequenced was peripheral blood. The chain's CDR3 is CASSSLPLAGDETQYF. In nucleotides, the CDR3 is TGTGCCAGCAGTTCACTTCCTCTAGCGGGAGATGAGACCCAGTACTTC.